This T cell receptor beta chain was captured in a study of radiation and T cells in renal cell carcinoma. Treatment specified: treatment-naive control, cytoreductive nephrectomy. The CDR3 has 13 amino acids. V lost 2 bases, J lost 1 base, and 5 bases lay in between. The germline V gene encodes CDR1 MNHEY and CDR2 SMNVEV (reference sequence). The repertoire was sequenced with immunoSEQ multiplex PCR; TCRdb's copy has only in-frame clones and lacks some. The sample comprises around 26,000 clones, 58% of which are singletons, and approximately 22% rests with the top ten. The rearrangement uses TRBV27 and TRBJ1-1; D is ambiguous. The receptor was derived from a man in his forties with renal cell carcinoma. The sample in question was tumor tissue, obtained from a patient whose treatment was nephrectomy without radiotherapy. In DNA form, the CDR3 reads TGTGCCAGCAGTTTAGAAGGGAACACTGAAGCTTTCTTT. This encodes CASSLEGNTEAFF.